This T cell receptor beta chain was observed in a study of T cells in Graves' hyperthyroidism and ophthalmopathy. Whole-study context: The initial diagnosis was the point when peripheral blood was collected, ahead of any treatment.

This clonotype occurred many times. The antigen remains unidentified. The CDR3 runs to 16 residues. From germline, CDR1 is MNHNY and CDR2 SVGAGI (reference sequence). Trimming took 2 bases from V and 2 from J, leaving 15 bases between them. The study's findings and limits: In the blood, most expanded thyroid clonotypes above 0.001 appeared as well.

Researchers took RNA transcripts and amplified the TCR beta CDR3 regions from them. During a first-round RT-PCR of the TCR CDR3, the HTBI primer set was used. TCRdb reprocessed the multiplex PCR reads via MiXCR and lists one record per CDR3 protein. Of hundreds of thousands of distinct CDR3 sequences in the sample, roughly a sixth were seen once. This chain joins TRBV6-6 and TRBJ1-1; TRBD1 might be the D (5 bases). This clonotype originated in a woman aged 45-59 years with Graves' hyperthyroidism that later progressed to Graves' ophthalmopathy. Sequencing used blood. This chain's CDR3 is CASSYQHRDANTEAFF. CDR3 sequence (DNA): TGTGCCAGCAGTTACCAACATCGGGACGCCAACACTGAAGCTTTCTTT.